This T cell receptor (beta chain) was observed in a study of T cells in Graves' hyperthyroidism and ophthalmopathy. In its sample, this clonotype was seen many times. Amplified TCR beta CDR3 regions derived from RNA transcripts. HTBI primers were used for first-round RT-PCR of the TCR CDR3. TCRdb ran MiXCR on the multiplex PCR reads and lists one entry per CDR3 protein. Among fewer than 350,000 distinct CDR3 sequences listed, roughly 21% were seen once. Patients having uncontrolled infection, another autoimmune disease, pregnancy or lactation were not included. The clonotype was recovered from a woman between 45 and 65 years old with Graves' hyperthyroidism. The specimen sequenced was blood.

CDR3 nucleotides: TGTGCCAGCAGTCCCTGGACAGGGCTAGATACGCAGTATTTT. Its translation is CASSPWTGLDTQYF. The rearrangement joins TRBV28 to TRBJ2-3; 8 bases map to TRBD1. CDR3 size: 14 residues. From germline, CDR1 is MDHEN and CDR2 SYDVKM. The ends lost 5 bases at V and 5 bases at J; junction bases unmatched: 6.